The table lists the clone carrying this T cell receptor (beta chain) with many counts. Each cDNA got a UMI-containing oligo ligated at its 3' end. An equimolar mix of RC1.1 and RC1.2 primed the beta chain across TRBC1 and TRBC2. From the UMI-ligation and nested PCR reads, TCRdb called clonotypes with MiXCR, one entry per CDR3 protein. The table has about 30,000 distinct CDR3 sequences, less than 7.5% seen once. This sample stems from a study of quantifying T cell responses using KT2 cells. Study overall: TCR alpha and beta constant-region primers primed reverse transcription of RNA.

CDR1 and CDR2 (germline): SGHNT, YYREEE (reference sequence). Trimming took off 0 bases at V and 1 base at J, with 19 bases between the two ends. The CDR3 covers 18 residues. The chain couples TRBV5-4 to TRBJ1-1, with D possibly matching TRBD1 (5 bases). The material sequenced was PBMCs spiked with cells of the T cell clone KT2. The receptor's source is a human donor. As DNA, the CDR3 is TGTGCCAGCAGCTTGGATCGCAGGGCGGTGACTGCGAACACTGAAGCTTTCTTT. Its protein is CASSLDRRAVTANTEAFF.